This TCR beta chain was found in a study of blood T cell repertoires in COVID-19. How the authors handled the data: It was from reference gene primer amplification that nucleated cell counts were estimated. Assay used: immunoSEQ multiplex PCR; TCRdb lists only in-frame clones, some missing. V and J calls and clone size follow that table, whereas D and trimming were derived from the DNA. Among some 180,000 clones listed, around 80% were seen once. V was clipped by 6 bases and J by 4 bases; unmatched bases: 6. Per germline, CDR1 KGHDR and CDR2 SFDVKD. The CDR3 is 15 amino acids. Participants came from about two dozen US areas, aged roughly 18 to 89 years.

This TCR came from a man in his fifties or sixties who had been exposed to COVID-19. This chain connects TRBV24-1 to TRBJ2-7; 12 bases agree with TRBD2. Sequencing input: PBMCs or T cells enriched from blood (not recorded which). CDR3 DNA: TGTGCCACCAGTCCGACTAGCGGGAGAAGGTACGAGCAGTACTTC. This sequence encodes CATSPTSGRRYEQYF.